The present T cell receptor (beta chain) was sequenced within a study of cytomegalovirus exposure and HLA in healthy donors (dated by TCRdb to 2015 to 2018). With respect to the entire study: An earlier analysis of roughly 500 of the donors reported about 260 Gb of sequence data and around 110 million unique TCR beta sequences obtained from some 200 million T cells. An early release covering around 630 HLA-typed donors comprised about 320 gigabases of sequencing data and about 90 million unique TCR sequences. The genetic ancestry cluster associated with self-reported Caucasian donors included around four fifths of the 300 to 400 genotyped donors. The study aimed to test whether signatures of past pathogen exposure could be identified by cataloging public T cell receptors. The study profiled the T cell repertoires of around 700 subjects by immunosequencing and related them to cytomegalovirus serostatus. Besides the first cohort of roughly 700 subjects, a separate validation cohort made up of 90 to 150 different subjects was used. High-throughput TCR immunosequencing, statistical association of individual TCRs with disease status, and machine learning were combined to predict cytomegalovirus infection status. A later analysis re-analyzed previously published TCR beta repertoires from 666 donors and added high-resolution HLA genotyping to study TCR occurrence patterns. Rather than drawing on any new phenotypic data, the later analysis identified candidate immune exposures from TCR beta sequences and the way those sequences occurred across donors. An earlier analysis of 500 to 650 of the donors applied high-throughput TCR beta sequencing to assess whether each TCR beta V gene segment acted as functional or pseudogenic. Donor age, sex, ethnicity and CMV serostatus were compiled alongside the repertoire data. A later genetic analysis took genome-wide SNP genotypes for about 65% of the 666 donors and used that subset as a discovery cohort. Every repertoire in the discovery cohort had been generated on one and the same sequencing platform. HLA typing included class I and class II loci at four-digit resolution. The number of donors typed differed by locus, with 629-630 for A, B, C, DRB1 and DQB1, more than 500 for DQA1, 606 for DPA1, and approximately 470 for DPB1. Five DR-DQ haplotypes were handled as single units for association and clustering, since linkage in the cohort was strong. Across some 400 genotyped donors of the cohort, an average of approximately 240,000 unique TCR beta nucleotide sequences per donor were sequenced, and roughly 17% of those sequences were non-productive.

The paper as a whole reports these results and caveats: The only immune exposure information available for the cohort was CMV serostatus. In an earlier analysis of several hundred of the donors, most TCR beta V segments were observed in productive rearrangements about 90% or about 30% of the time, broadly matching IMGT annotations. In a later analysis, several top co-occurrence clusters were reported to appear linked to parvovirus B19, influenza, CMV and Epstein-Barr virus. The authors suggested that the approach could potentially be generalized to other disease states and immunological phenotypes. A cluster of highly shared sequence variants was judged likely to be a technical artifact of the sequencing pipeline. A later analysis associated about 17,000 TCR beta sequences with specific HLA alleles at a false discovery rate of 0.05. Presence/absence analyses assumed roughly uniform sequencing depth across donors, an assumption that may not hold. In this cohort, only TCR beta chains were sequenced, and detectable features were limited by the absence of alpha or paired-chain data. Correlated functional status among segregating V segments might reflect linkage disequilibrium, but an unknown experimental factor could not be ruled out. In a later analysis, the rate of TCR association differed among HLA loci, with DRB1 alleles having the most associated TCRs and HLA-C alleles having the fewest. The classifier was reported to diagnose cytomegalovirus status with high specificity and sensitivity in both the original cohort and the validation cohort. According to a later genetic analysis, donors in an Asian-associated ancestry cluster had fewer N-insertions in productive TCRs than the roughly 670-donor mean. In a later genetic analysis, a missense DCLRE1C variant was associated with V-gene and J-gene trimming of TCR beta chains, and the association was replicated in an independent cohort. Because HLA typing was missing for some donors at each locus, association tests included only the typed subset. A total of about 150 TCR beta chains were listed by the study as associated with cytomegalovirus. Most TCR sequences were observed very rarely across donors, whereas some public TCRs were present in many individuals. Strong co-occurrence of HLA alleles, especially DR and DQ, made assigning TCR associations to individual alleles difficult. In a later analysis, most CMV-associated TCR beta chains were found to appear HLA-restricted, with HLA associations seemingly driven largely by CMV exposure. A further reported finding was that TCR beta sequences accurately predicted the HLA-A and HLA-B alleles for most subjects in the first cohort. In vitro tests confirmed that a few of the cytomegalovirus-associated TCR beta chains recognize cytomegalovirus antigens. The earlier analysis of 450 to 700 of the donors excluded about 16 rarely observed V segments, including chromosome 9 orphons, because counts were too low. In a later analysis, HLA-associated TCR beta chains were found to be more clonally expanded and to have lower generation probabilities than equally common non-associated chains.

To prepare the library, the immunoSEQ multiplex PCR assay was applied. For the multiplex PCR, a mixture combining 60 forward primers for TCR Vbeta segments and 13 reverse primers for TCR Jbeta segments was used. Amplification of the CDR3 region of rearranged TCR beta genes was performed with a multiplex PCR assay on genomic DNA. The amplified TCR beta libraries were sequenced on the Illumina HiSeq System as 87-base-pair reads. In the paper's pipeline: A later analysis counted about 80 million unique TCR beta chains across the 700 or so repertoires, and about 10 million of these chains were shared by at least two donors. To remove PCR and sequencing errors, raw reads were error-corrected and collapsed into unique sequences using a nearest-neighbor algorithm that merged closely related sequences. To assign V, D and J gene segments, CDR3 sequences were aligned to IMGT reference sequences. For a sequence to be retained, a match of at least six nucleotides to both a V gene segment and a J gene segment was required. A rearrangement counted as productive if the CDR3 had no stop codons and remained in frame with V and J, and every other rearrangement counted as non-productive. CDR3 was defined by IMGT convention, running from the second conserved V-encoded cysteine to the conserved J-encoded phenylalanine. The earlier analysis of roughly 590 of the donors excluded sequences that lacked an unambiguous match to a single V gene segment. In an earlier analysis of a few hundred of the donors, a V segment was called functional when productive rearrangements were above 56.7%, and segregating when the standard deviation between donors exceeded 5%. To diagnose cytomegalovirus status from the catalog of TCR beta chain sequences, a statistical classification framework was built. V and J gene assignment, in a later analysis, came from comparing TCR nucleotide sequences with IMGT/GENE-DB human TR gene sequences. Using the TCRdist pipeline, a later analysis assigned CDR3 sequences along with most-parsimonious VDJ recombination scenarios. A later analysis defined each TCR beta chain by its CDR3 amino acid sequence plus V-gene family, and excluded reads lacking a unique V-gene family. In a later analysis, fewer than 650 highly shared, low-generation-probability nucleotide sequences were removed to address suspected cross-contamination and a sequencing artifact. In a later analysis, a clonal expansion index was calculated for each public chain from normalized within-repertoire ranks of inferred template counts. In a later analysis, generation probabilities were computed with a VDJ recombination model fitted to out-of-frame rearrangements, and the resulting probabilities were checked against IGoR. In a later analysis, TCR-TCR, TCR-HLA and TCR-CMV co-occurrence was scored with hypergeometric tests, and a repertoire-size bias correction was applied to TCR pairs. False discovery rates were estimated in a later analysis by permuting HLA or CMV assignments 20 times. A later analysis grouped co-occurring TCRs with DBSCAN, adding TCRdist sequence similarity when clustering within HLA-allele-positive subsets. For co-occurrence clustering, repertoires with fewer than 30,000 or more than 120,000 public chains were excluded, along with four to six repertoires with anomalous nucleotide sharing. The table was pulled from immuneACCESS by TCRdb, which kept in-frame rearrangements only. Such tables lose some clones; where checked, under half of the loss comes from unresolved V genes, and the rest has no known cause. V, J and clone size are those of that table, while D and trimming were read from the DNA. The sample table records approximately 160,000 clones; 77% of these occur just once. 7.4% of the sample goes to the ten largest clones.

The cohort consisted of more than 650 healthy bone marrow donors. At the time of sampling, every cohort member was nominally healthy, though immune exposures that went unrecorded were likely present. The donor was CMV seropositive and was included in the group of 300 or so seropositive cohort members. Every donor gave a peripheral blood sample, and the peripheral blood mononuclear cells from that sample were used for TCR beta sequencing. The Qiagen DNeasy Blood Extraction Kit was used to extract genomic DNA from the blood cell samples. Concerning this clone itself: It lacks a known antigen. Per-base qualities were not stored, and no clone one base away is much larger.

The material sequenced was PBMCs. The origin of this receptor is a male donor in good health and CMV-seropositive.

Here the CDR3 is given as CASSPGTGAYGYTF. The DNA reads as follows: TGTGCCAGCAGCCCCGGGACAGGAGCGTATGGCTACACCTTC. The rearrangement joined TRBV9 to TRBJ1-2, and TRBD1 matches 8 of the central bases. Here V drops 4 bases and J drops 5 bases, and the junction holds 7 bases not matched to any gene. Taken from the germline V gene, the CDR1 and CDR2 loops are SGDLS and YYNGEE. From cysteine to phenylalanine, the CDR3 is 14 amino acids long. The DNA shown is the 42-base CDR3, in frame from base 1.